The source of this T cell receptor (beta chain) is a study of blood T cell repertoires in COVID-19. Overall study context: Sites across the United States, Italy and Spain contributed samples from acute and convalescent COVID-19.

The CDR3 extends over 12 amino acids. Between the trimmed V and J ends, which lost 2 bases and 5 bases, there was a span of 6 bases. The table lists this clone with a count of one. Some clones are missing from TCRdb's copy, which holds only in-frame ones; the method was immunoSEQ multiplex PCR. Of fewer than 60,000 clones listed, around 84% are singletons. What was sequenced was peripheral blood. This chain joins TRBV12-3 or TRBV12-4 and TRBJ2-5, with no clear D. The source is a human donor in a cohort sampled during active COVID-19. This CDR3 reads CASSLPSETQYF. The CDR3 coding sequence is TGTGCCAGCAGTTTACCCTCGGAGACCCAGTACTTC.